The 8 T cell receptor beta chains below come from one sample, sequenced in a study of vaccination and CD4 T cells after COVID-19. What these receptors recognize is not known. Oncomine TCR Beta short-read sequencing was applied to DNA from cultured CD4+ T cells. TCRdb fed the PCR reads into MiXCR, producing one record per CDR3 protein. The sample yields 20,000 to 25,000 distinct CDR3 sequences, 46% seen once. As for time point: late sampling 161 to 241 days after vaccination in a few convalescent patients. Described treatment: 10-day PBMC culture with coronavirus spike peptide pools or control peptides (ViraFEST assay). This specimen consisted of CD4+ T cells from blood, cultured in vitro, obtained about 7 months after SARS-CoV-2 vaccination. The receptors stem from a human donor who had recovered from COVID-19.

The gene calls are TRBV2 and TRBJ2-1; a possible D gene is TRBD2 (5 bases). The CDR3 is 14 amino acids. The germline CDR1 and CDR2 sequences are SNHLY and FYNNEI. V was clipped by 1 base and J by 2 bases, with 6 bases between them. CDR3 in amino acids: CASSEGGAYNEQFF. The DNA for the CDR3 is TGTGCCAGCAGTGAAGGGGGAGCCTACAATGAGCAGTTCTTC.

The genes are TRBV6-5 and TRBJ1-1, with TRBD1 identical over 7 bases. After removal of 0 bases from V and 6 bases from J, the junction contained 4 bases not matched to a gene. CDR3 length: 14 amino acids. In germline, CDR1 is MNHEY, CDR2 SVGAGI. The DNA for the CDR3 is TGTGCCAGCAGTTACTCGAGACAGGGCTCTGAAGCTTTCTTT. Its translation is CASSYSRQGSEAFF.

As DNA, the CDR3 is TGTGCCAGCAGTCCCCAGCGGACCCGACGGGAGCAGTACTTC. This codes for CASSPQRTRREQYF. This sequence joins TRBV27 and TRBJ2-7; D perhaps matches TRBD2 (5 bases). The germline V gene encodes CDR1 MNHEY and CDR2 SMNVEV (reference sequence). Trimming stripped 5 bases from V and 7 bases from J, with 18 bases between. This CDR3 has 14 amino acids.

The V and J genes are TRBV24-1 and TRBJ2-5; D is possibly TRBD1 (8 bases). V was trimmed by 4 bases and J by 4 bases, leaving 15 bases between them. The CDR3 sequence is 15 residues long. The V gene's germline CDR1 is KGHDR and CDR2 SFDVKD. CDR3 loop: CATSDPGGGGETQYF. DNA for the CDR3: TGTGCCACCAGTGACCCAGGGGGCGGGGGAGAGACCCAGTACTTC.

This clonotype was counted a few times. V and J are TRBV7-9 and TRBJ1-1; D unresolved. CDR1 and CDR2 (germline): SEHNR, FQNEAQ (reference sequence). Trimming shortened V by 7 bases and J by 7 bases, and 13 bases separated the two germline ends. CDR3 length: 12 residues. This CDR3 reads CASTRTDFEAFF. The CDR3 nucleotides are TGTGCCAGCACTCGGACGGACTTTGAAGCTTTCTTT.

This clonotype was found a few times. The J gene is TRBJ1-2, the V gene TRBV20-1; D call uncertain. The V end lost 0 bases, the J end lost 4 bases, and 12 bases lay between the germline ends. The length of the CDR3 is 14 residues. Germline V gives CDR1 DFQATT, CDR2 SNEGSKA (reference sequence). CDR3 coding DNA: TGCAGTGCTAGAGATCTGGATTTAGGCTATGGCTACACCTTC. This gives the protein CSARDLDLGYGYTF.

The chain has TRBV20-1 and TRBJ1-1; 7 nucleotides match TRBD1. Unmatched junction bases numbered 3, after V lost 3 bases and J lost 2 bases. Germline V gene lookup returns CDR1 DFQATT and CDR2 SNEGSKA (reference sequence). This CDR3 region has 13 residues. The CDR3 coding sequence is TGCAGTGCTAGCGGGGACAGAAACACTGAAGCTTTCTTT. It codes for CSASGDRNTEAFF.

This clonotype rates as medium-sized. The V call is TRBV6-5, the J call TRBJ2-1, with 9 bases fitting TRBD2. Germline trimming cut 3 bases from V and 6 bases from J; bases unmatched to any gene: 6. CDR1 and CDR2 from the germline V gene are MNHEY and SVGAGI. The CDR3 totals 15 residues. CDR3 DNA: TGTGCCAGCAGTTATGGGCTAGCGGGGTCCAATGAGCAGTTCTTC. It specifies CASSYGLAGSNEQFF.